A single sample gave rise to the 21 T cell receptor beta chains below, sequenced in a study of blood T cells in healthy people across ages. The use of a sample-barcoded 5' primer and a J-beta primer mix characterized a second PCR of 7 to 11 cycles. Each CDR3 protein is one row after TCRdb ran MiXCR on the 5' RACE reads. The table shows 780,000 or so distinct CDR3 sequences, with just over 55% occurring only once. The specimen sequenced was blood. The receptors shown here come from a man in his forties in good health.

Only a few counts were recorded for this clonotype. The chain carries TRBV7-2 and TRBJ2-5, with D hard to call. Trimming left V 5 bases short and J 5 bases short, with 18 bases between. The CDR3 has 15 amino acids. Germline values: CDR1 SGHTA, CDR2 FQGNSA. CDR3 DNA: TGTGCCAGCAGCCGGCGCCTAGAACTTTGGGAGACCCAGTACTTC. This encodes CASSRRLELWETQYF. The full variable domain, in which reference TRBV7-2 and TRBJ2-5 provide the parts outside the CDR3, is GAGVSQSPSNKVTEKGKDVELRCDPISGHTALYWYRQSLGQGLEFLIYFQGNSAPDKSGLPSDRFSAERTGGSVSTLTIQRTQQEDSAVYLCASSRRLELWETQYFGPGTRLLVL.

The V gene is TRBV2, the J gene TRBJ2-7; TRBD1 aligns across 7 bases. The CDR3 is 13 residues long. The trim removed 6 bases at V and 4 bases at J, leaving 6 bases unmatched. The V gene's germline CDR1 is SNHLY and CDR2 FYNNEI. CDR3 DNA: TGTGCCAGCAGAACGGACAGGCGGTACGAGCAGTACTTC. This gives the protein CASRTDRRYEQYF. The whole variable domain, filled in from reference TRBV2 and TRBJ2-7, reads EPEVTQTPSHQVTQMGQEVILRCVPISNHLYFYWYRQILGQKVEFLVSFYNNEISEKSEIFDDQFSVERPDGSNFTLKIRSTKLEDSAMYFCASRTDRRYEQYFGPGTRLTVT.

The chain links TRBV6-5 to TRBJ2-4, with 8 bases fitting TRBD1. Losses at the gene ends were 0 bases for V and 13 bases for J; bases not matched to a gene: 5. The CDR3 is made up of 13 amino acids. Germline lookup yields CDR1 MNHEY and CDR2 SVGAGI. DNA for the CDR3: TGTGCCAGCAGTTACTCCAACAGGGGGGAGCAGTACTTC. It translates to CASSYSNRGEQYF.

The chain employs TRBV11-2 and TRBJ2-3, with no clear D. The CDR3 has 13 residues. Per germline, CDR1 SGHAT and CDR2 FQNNGV. The V end lost 1 base, the J end lost 6 bases, and 8 bases lay between the germline ends. CDR3 loop: CASSLVLMDTQYF. CDR3 coding DNA: TGTGCCAGCAGCTTAGTATTAATGGATACGCAGTATTTT.

V and J are TRBV9 and TRBJ2-4; the D gene is possibly TRBD2 (6 bases). The J call is doubtful: the DNA matches TRBJ2-7 better. CDR3 length equals 14 residues. The germline V gene encodes CDR1 SGDLS and CDR2 YYNGEE. The CDR3, as DNA: TGTGCCAGCAGCGTAGATTCCAGCGGGTACGAGCAGTACTTC. Residues: CASSVDSSGYEQYF.

CDR3 protein: CASSLGSAGAFSGNTIYF. Here the CDR3 DNA reads TGCGCCAGCAGCTTGGGAAGTGCAGGGGCCTTTTCTGGAAACACCATATATTTT. The V gene is TRBV5-1, the J gene TRBJ1-3; TRBD1 might be the D (6 bases). This CDR3 is 18 amino acids long. The germline V gene has CDR1 SGHRS and CDR2 YFSETQ. V gave up 0 bases and J gave up 1 base, with 17 bases separating them.

This clonotype was detected many times. The rearrangement links TRBV10-3 to TRBJ2-7; D is undetermined. Trimming stripped 3 bases from V and 2 bases from J, with 11 bases between. The CDR3 runs to 14 residues. The germline gives CDR1 ENHRY, CDR2 SYGVKD. CDR3 coding DNA: TGTGCCATCAGTGAAGAAGCAACTACCTACGAGCAGTACTTC. Protein: CAISEEATTYEQYF.

The chain carries TRBV4-1 and TRBJ1-5; D is unresolved. Per germline, CDR1 MGHRA and CDR2 YSYEKL. Trimming cost V 4 bases and J 0 bases, with 16 bases left between them. The CDR3 sequence is 17 residues long. The CDR3 protein is CASSPDDYTVSNQPQHF. The DNA of the CDR3 is TGCGCCAGCAGCCCCGACGACTATACAGTTAGCAATCAGCCCCAGCATTTT.

This chain uses TRBV6-6 with TRBJ1-1; D is ambiguous. There are 11 residues in the CDR3. The germline V gene has CDR1 MNHNY and CDR2 SVGAGI (reference sequence). V was shortened by 10 bases and J by 2 bases, with 8 bases between the two germline ends. The CDR3 spells CAMTKNTEAFF. CDR3 coding DNA: TGTGCCATGACTAAAAACACTGAAGCTTTCTTT.

The genes are TRBV20-1 and TRBJ1-2; D is perhaps TRBD1 (6 bases). The CDR3 runs to 13 residues. The V gene's germline CDR1 is DFQATT and CDR2 SNEGSKA (reference sequence). The germline V and J ends were trimmed by 3 bases and 7 bases, with 15 bases remaining between them. The CDR3 DNA follows: TGCAGTGCTAGGGGGGGGCCTTGGGGTGGCTACACCTTC. This gives the protein CSARGGPWGGYTF.

This chain uses TRBV28 with TRBJ1-2; TRBD1 matches 8 bases. The V segment lost 6 bases and the J segment 3 bases; nucleotides outside the gene matches: 3. The CDR3 spans 13 residues. The germline CDR1 and CDR2 sequences are MDHEN and SYDVKM. The CDR3 reads CASRTGEHYGYTF. CDR3 nucleotide sequence: TGTGCCAGCAGGACAGGGGAGCACTATGGCTACACCTTC.

This clonotype came up a few times. The J gene is TRBJ2-5, the V gene TRBV10-3; a weak D match, TRBD1 (7 bases). Germline assignment: CDR1 ENHRY and CDR2 SYGVKD. The CDR3 totals 16 residues. V gave up 6 bases and J gave up 2 bases, with 19 bases separating them. Written as DNA, the CDR3 is TGTGCCATCAGAAACCCTGGACAGGCGGGGCAAGAGACCCAGTACTTC. The encoded protein is CAIRNPGQAGQETQYF.

The chain couples TRBV19 to TRBJ2-1; 9 nucleotides match TRBD2. CDR3 size: 16 residues. J gave up 9 bases and V 5 bases, and 14 bases lay outside the gene matches. Germline-derived CDR1 and CDR2 are LNHDA and SQIVND (reference sequence). The CDR3 protein is CASSSEFLAGAPEQFF. In DNA, the CDR3 is TGTGCCAGTAGTTCTGAGTTTTTAGCGGGAGCACCTGAGCAGTTCTTC.

This clonotype was counted a few times. The chain uses TRBV7-9 and TRBJ2-7; D unresolved. The CDR3 extends over 13 amino acids. Germline-derived CDR1 and CDR2 are SEHNR and FQNEAQ (reference sequence). V was cut by 5 bases and J by 2 bases, with 10 bases left in between. The CDR3 DNA sequence: TGTGCCAGCAGCCCGGAAGGACCCTACGAGCAGTACTTC. It is translated as CASSPEGPYEQYF.

To note about this clonotype: One end of the junction does not line up with germline, which may come from a read error. J is TRBJ1-6 and V is TRBV20-1; no definite D call. The germline gives CDR1 DFQATT, CDR2 SNEGSKA (reference sequence). The CDR3 loop spans 17 amino acids. CDR3 region: CSARGSTDAGYNSPLHF. DNA of the CDR3: TGCAGTGCTAGAGGATCGACGGACGCCGGTTATAATTCACCTCTCCACTTT.

This rearrangement joins TRBV20-1 to TRBJ1-1; possible D gene TRBD1, 5 bases. V was trimmed by 4 bases and J by 6 bases, leaving 12 bases between them. The CDR3 sequence is 12 residues long. Germline lookup yields CDR1 DFQATT and CDR2 SNEGSKA (reference sequence). The CDR3 loop reads CSAKGLYAEAFF. CDR3 in DNA: TGCAGTGCTAAGGGACTATATGCTGAAGCTTTCTTT.

J is TRBJ2-5 and V is TRBV9; D not resolved. Germline CDR1 SGDLS, CDR2 YYNGEE. The CDR3 contains 15 residues. V was trimmed by 3 bases and J by 5 bases, leaving 17 bases between them. The CDR3 nucleotides are TGTGCCAGCAGCGGGTCTTTAGGGCTCGATGAGACCCAGTACTTC. This codes for CASSGSLGLDETQYF.

The chain is built from TRBV7-9 and TRBJ2-7; 10 nucleotides line up with TRBD2. The germline gives CDR1 SEHNR, CDR2 FQNEAQ (reference sequence). There are 16 residues in the CDR3. V was clipped by 5 bases and J by 3 bases; unmatched bases: 10. This CDR3 is CASSPGLAVHNYEQYF. The CDR3 DNA is TGTGCCAGCAGCCCCGGACTAGCGGTTCATAACTACGAGCAGTACTTC.

This rearrangement joins TRBV6-2 or TRBV6-3 to TRBJ1-4; D unresolved. V was pared by 6 bases and J by 0 bases, with 14 bases between. Germline-derived CDR1 and CDR2 are MNHEY and SVGEGT. The CDR3 runs to 16 residues. The CDR3 protein is CASSPRTSATNEKLFF. CDR3 sequence (DNA): TGTGCCAGCAGCCCTCGGACCTCCGCAACTAATGAAAAACTGTTTTTT.

The chain employs TRBV2 and TRBJ2-7, with 7 positions matching TRBD2. This CDR3 has 13 residues. Germline V gives CDR1 SNHLY, CDR2 FYNNEI. The ends lost 4 bases at V and 8 bases at J; junction bases unmatched: 8. CDR3 region: CASSAAGMNQQYF. CDR3 sequence (DNA): TGTGCCAGCAGTGCAGCGGGGATGAATCAGCAGTACTTC.

In this sample, this clonotype turned up a few times. The gene calls are TRBV20-1 and TRBJ2-4; TRBD2 agrees at 9 bases. The V and J ends lost 2 bases and 8 bases, in that order; junction bases with no gene match: 4. The CDR3 has 13 amino acids. The V gene's germline CDR1 is DFQATT and CDR2 SNEGSKA (reference sequence). As DNA, the CDR3 is TGCAGTGCTAGACAACTAGCGGGCGACATTCAGTACTTC. This gives the protein CSARQLAGDIQYF.